This T cell receptor (beta chain) was sequenced during a study of shared clonotypes between healthy human individuals. Sequenced by immunoSEQ multiplex PCR; TCRdb stores in-frame clones only, minus some. This sample has hundreds of thousands of clones; 90% to 97% occur once, and the top ten carry 0.05% to 0.07%. Sequencing used naive CD4+ T cells sorted from blood. As to subset: CD45RA+ positively selected. This clonotype originated in a woman younger than 45 in good health.

The CDR3 sequence is CASSIEEFYGYTF. The CDR3 DNA sequence: TGTGCCAGTAGTATTGAGGAATTCTATGGCTACACCTTC. V usage is TRBV19 and J usage is TRBJ1-2; D unresolved. With 3 bases removed from V and 4 bases from J, the gap between germline ends came to 9 bases. Germline CDR1 and CDR2: LNHDA and SQIVND (reference sequence). This CDR3 is built from 13 residues.